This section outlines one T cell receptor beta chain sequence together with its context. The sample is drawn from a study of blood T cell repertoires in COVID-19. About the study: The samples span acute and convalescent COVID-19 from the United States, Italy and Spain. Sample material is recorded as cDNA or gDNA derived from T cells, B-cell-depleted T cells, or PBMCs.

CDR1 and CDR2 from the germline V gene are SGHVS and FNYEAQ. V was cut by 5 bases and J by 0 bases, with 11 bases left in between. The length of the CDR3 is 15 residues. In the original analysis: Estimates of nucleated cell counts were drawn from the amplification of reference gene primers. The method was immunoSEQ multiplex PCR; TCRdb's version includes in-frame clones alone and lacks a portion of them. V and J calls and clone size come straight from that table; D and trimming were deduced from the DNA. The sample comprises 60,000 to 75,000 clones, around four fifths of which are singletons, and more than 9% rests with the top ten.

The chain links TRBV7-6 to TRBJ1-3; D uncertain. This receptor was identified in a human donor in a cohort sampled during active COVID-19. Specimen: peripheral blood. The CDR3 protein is CASSPSPSSGNTIYF. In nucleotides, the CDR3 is TGTGCCAGCAGCCCGAGCCCGAGCTCTGGAAACACCATATATTTT.